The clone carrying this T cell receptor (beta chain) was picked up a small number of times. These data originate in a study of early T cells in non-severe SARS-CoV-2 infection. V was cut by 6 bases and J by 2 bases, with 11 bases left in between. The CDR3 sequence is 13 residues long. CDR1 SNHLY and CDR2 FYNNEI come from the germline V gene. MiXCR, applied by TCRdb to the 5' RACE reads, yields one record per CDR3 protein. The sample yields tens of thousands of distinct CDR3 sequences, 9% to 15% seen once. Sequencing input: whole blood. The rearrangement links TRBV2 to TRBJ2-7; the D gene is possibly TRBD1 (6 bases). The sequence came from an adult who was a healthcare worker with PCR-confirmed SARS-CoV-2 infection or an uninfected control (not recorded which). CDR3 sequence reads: CASRLRTAYEQYF. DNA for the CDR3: TGTGCCAGCAGATTACGGACAGCCTACGAGCAGTACTTC.